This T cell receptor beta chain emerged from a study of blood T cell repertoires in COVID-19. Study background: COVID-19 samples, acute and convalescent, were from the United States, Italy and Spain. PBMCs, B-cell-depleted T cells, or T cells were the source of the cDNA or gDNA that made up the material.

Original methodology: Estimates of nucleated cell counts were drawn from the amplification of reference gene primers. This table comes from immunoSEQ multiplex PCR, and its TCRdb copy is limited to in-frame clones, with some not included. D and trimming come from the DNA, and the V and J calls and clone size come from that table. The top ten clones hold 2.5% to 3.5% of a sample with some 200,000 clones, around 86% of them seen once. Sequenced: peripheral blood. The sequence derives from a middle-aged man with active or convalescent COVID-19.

The CDR3 is CASSSGQGNSYEQYF. For the CDR3, the DNA is TGTGCCAGCAGTTCCGGACAGGGGAACTCCTACGAGCAGTACTTC. The V call is TRBV6-5, the J call TRBJ2-7; 9 bases are shared with TRBD1. V was clipped by 4 bases and J by 0 bases; unmatched bases: 4. This CDR3 contains 15 residues. Germline CDR1 is MNHEY and CDR2 is SVGAGI.